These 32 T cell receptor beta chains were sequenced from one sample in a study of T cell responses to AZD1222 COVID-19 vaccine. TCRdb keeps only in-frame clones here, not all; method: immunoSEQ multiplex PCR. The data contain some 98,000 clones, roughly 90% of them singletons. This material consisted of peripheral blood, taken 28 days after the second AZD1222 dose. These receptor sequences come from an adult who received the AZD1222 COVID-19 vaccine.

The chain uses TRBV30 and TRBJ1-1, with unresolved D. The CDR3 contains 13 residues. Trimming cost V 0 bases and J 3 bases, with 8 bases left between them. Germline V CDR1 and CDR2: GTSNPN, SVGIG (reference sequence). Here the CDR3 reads CAWSVRWDTEAFF. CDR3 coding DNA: TGTGCCTGGAGTGTAAGGTGGGACACTGAAGCTTTCTTT.

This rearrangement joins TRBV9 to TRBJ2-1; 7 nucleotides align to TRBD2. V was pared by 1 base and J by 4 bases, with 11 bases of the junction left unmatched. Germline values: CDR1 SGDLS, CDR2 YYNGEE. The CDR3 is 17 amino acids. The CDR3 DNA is TGTGCCAGCAGCGTATCCCCGTGGGCGGGAGTGTACAATGAGCAGTTCTTC. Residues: CASSVSPWAGVYNEQFF.

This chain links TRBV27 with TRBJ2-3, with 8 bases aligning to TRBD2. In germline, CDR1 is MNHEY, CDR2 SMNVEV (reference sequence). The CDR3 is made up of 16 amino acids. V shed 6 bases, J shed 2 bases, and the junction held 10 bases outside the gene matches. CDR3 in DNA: TGTGCCAGCAGGCCCTCGGGAGGGCTTCACACAGATACGCAGTATTTT. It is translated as CASRPSGGLHTDTQYF.

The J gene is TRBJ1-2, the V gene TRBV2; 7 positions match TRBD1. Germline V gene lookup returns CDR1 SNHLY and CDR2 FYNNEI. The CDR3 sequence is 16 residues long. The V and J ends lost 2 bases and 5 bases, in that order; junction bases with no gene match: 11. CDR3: CASSEFGGQGVYGYTF. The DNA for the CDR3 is TGTGCCAGCAGTGAATTCGGAGGGCAGGGGGTTTATGGCTACACCTTC.

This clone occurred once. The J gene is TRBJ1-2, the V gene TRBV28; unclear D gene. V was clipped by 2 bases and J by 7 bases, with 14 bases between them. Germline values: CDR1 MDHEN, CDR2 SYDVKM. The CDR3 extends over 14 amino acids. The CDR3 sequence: CASSLTPESGGYTF. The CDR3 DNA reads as TGTGCCAGCAGTTTAACACCGGAATCCGGTGGCTACACCTTC.

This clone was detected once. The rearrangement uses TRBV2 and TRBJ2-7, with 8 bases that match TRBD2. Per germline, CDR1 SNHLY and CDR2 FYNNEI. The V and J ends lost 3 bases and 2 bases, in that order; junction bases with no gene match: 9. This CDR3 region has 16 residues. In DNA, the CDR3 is TGTGCCAGCAGTGATGGTTTCGGGAGGGGAGCCTACGAGCAGTACTTC. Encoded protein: CASSDGFGRGAYEQYF. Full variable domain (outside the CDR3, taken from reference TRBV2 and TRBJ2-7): EPEVTQTPSHQVTQMGQEVILRCVPISNHLYFYWYRQILGQKVEFLVSFYNNEISEKSEIFDDQFSVERPDGSNFTLKIRSTKLEDSAMYFCASSDGFGRGAYEQYFGPGTRLTVT.

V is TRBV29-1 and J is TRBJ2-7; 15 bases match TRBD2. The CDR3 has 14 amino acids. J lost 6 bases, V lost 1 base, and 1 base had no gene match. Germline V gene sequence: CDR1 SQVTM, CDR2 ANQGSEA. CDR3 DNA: TGCAGCGTTGAAGGGACTAGCGGGAGGGGCGAGCAGTACTTC. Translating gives CSVEGTSGRGEQYF.

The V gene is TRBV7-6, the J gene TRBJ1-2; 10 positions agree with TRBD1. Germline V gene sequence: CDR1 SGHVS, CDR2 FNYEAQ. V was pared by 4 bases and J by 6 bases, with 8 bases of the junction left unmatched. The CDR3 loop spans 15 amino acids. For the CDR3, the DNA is TGTGCCAGCAGCTCGACAGGGGGCCAGACGGATGGCTACACCTTC. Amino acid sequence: CASSSTGGQTDGYTF.

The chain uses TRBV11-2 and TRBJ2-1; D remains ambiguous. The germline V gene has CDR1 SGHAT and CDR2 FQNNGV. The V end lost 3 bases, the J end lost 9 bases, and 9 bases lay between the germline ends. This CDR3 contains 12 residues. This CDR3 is CASSFGMAEQFF. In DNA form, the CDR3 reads TGTGCCAGCAGCTTCGGCATGGCTGAGCAGTTCTTC. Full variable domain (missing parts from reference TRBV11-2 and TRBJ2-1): EAGVAQSPRYKIIEKRQSVAFWCNPISGHATLYWYQQILGQGPKLLIQFQNNGVVDDSQLPKDRFSAERLKGVDSTLKIQPAKLEDSAVYLCASSFGMAEQFFGPGTRLTVL.

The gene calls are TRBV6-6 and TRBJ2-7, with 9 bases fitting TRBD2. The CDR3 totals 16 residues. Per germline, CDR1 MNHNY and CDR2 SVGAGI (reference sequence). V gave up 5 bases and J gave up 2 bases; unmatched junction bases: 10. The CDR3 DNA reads TGTGCCAGCAGTCAACGGACAGCGGGGGGAACCTACGAGCAGTACTTC. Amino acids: CASSQRTAGGTYEQYF.

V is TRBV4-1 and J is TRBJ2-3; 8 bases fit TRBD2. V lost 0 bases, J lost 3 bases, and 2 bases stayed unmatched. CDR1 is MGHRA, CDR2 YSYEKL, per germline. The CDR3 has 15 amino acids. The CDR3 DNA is TGCGCCAGCAGCCAAGATGCGGGGGGTACAGATACGCAGTATTTT. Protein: CASSQDAGGTDTQYF.

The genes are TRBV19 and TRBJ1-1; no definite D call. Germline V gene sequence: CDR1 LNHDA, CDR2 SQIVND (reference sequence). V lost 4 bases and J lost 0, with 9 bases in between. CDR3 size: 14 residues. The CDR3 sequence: CASSREVMNTEAFF. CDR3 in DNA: TGTGCCAGTAGTAGGGAGGTTATGAACACTGAAGCTTTCTTT.

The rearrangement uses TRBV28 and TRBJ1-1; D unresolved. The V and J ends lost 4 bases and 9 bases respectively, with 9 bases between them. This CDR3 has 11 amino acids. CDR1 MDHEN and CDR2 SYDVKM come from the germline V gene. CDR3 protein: CASSSVTKAFF. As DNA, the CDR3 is TGTGCCAGCAGTTCGGTGACAAAAGCTTTCTTT.

CDR3 sequence: CASSVMAGVGETQYF. Written as DNA, the CDR3 is TGTGCCAGTAGTGTTATGGCGGGAGTTGGTGAGACCCAGTACTTC. This sequence joins TRBV19 and TRBJ2-5; TRBD2 agrees at 7 bases. V lost 5 bases to trimming and J lost 5 bases; unmatched junction nucleotides: 11. Germline-derived CDR1 and CDR2 are LNHDA and SQIVND (reference sequence). The CDR3 sequence is 15 residues long.

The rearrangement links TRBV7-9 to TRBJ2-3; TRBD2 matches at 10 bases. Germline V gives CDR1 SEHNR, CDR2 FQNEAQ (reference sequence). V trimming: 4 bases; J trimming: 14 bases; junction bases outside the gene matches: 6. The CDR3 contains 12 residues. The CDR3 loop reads CASSSSSGRLYF. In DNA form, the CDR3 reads TGTGCCAGCAGCTCCTCTAGCGGGAGATTGTATTTT.

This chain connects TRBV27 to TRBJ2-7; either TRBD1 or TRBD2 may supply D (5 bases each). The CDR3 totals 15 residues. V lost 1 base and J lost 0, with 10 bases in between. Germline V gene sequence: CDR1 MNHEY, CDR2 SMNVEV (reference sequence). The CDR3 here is CASSLFGTSSYEQYF. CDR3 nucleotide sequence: TGTGCCAGCAGTTTATTTGGGACGAGCTCCTACGAGCAGTACTTC.

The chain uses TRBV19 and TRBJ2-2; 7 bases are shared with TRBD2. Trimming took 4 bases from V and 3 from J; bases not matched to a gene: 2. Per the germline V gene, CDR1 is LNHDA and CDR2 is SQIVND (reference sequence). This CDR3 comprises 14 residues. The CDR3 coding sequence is TGTGCCAGTAGTACCACTAGCGACACCGGGGAGCTGTTTTTT. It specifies CASSTTSDTGELFF.

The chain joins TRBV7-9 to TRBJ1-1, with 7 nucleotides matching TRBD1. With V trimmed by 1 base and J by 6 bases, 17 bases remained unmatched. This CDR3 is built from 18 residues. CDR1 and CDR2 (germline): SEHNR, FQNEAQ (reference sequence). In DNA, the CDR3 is TGTGCCAGCAGCTTAGGATGGCCAGGGGGTGTGATCGACGCTGAAGCTTTCTTT. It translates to CASSLGWPGGVIDAEAFF.

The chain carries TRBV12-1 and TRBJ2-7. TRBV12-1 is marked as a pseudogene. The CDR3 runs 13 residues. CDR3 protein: CASSSPETYEQYF. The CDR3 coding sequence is TGTGCCAGCAGCTCACCGGAAACTTACGAGCAGTACTTC.

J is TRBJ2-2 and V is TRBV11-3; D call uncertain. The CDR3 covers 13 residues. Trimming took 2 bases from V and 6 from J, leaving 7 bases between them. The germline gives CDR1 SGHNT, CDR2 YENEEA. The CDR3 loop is CASSLRDPGELFF. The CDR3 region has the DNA TGTGCCAGCAGCTTACGAGACCCCGGGGAGCTGTTTTTT.

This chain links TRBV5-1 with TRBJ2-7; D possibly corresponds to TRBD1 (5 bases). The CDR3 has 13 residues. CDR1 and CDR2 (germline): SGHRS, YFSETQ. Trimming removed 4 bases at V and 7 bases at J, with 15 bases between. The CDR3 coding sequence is TGCGCCAGCAGCCCCTTGGTCGGACAAGAGCAGTACTTC. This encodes CASSPLVGQEQYF.

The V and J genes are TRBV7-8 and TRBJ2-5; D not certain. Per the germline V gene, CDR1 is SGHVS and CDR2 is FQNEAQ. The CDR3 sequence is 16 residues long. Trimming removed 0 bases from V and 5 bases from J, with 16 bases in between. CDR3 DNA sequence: TGTGCCAGCAGCTTAGCTCTCCCAGATTTGCGGGAGACCCAGTACTTC. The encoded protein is CASSLALPDLRETQYF.

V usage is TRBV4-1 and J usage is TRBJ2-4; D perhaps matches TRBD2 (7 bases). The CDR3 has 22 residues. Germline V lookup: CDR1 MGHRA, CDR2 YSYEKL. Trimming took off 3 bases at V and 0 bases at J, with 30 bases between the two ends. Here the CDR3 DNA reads TGCGCCAGCAGCCACTCATCCGTAGGGGGAGGGCCTTCACCTCTAGCCAAAAACATTCAGTACTTC. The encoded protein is CASSHSSVGGGPSPLAKNIQYF.

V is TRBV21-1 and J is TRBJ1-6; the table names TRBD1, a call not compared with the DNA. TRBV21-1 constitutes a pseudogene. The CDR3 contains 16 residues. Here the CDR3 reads CASSKKTDRGTSPLHF. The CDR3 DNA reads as TGTGCCAGCAGCAAAAAAACGGACAGGGGGACGTCACCCCTCCACTTT.

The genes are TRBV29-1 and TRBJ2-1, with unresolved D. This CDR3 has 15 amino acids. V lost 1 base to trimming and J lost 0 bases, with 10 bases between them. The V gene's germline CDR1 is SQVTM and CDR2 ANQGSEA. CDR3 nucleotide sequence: TGCAGCGTTGAAGGGGGTCCCAGCTCCTACAATGAGCAGTTCTTC. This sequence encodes CSVEGGPSSYNEQFF.

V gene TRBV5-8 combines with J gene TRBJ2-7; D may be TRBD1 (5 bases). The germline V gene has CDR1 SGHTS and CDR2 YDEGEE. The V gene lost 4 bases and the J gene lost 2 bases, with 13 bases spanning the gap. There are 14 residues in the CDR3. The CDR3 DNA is TGTGCCAGCAGCCCGACGACAGTCCCCTACGAGCAGTACTTC. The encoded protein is CASSPTTVPYEQYF.

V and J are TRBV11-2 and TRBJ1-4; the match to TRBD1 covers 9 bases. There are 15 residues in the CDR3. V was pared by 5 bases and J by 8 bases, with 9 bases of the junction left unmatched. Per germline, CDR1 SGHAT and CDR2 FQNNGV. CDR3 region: CASSTWTGVEEKLFF. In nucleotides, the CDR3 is TGTGCCAGCAGCACGTGGACAGGGGTGGAAGAAAAACTGTTTTTT.

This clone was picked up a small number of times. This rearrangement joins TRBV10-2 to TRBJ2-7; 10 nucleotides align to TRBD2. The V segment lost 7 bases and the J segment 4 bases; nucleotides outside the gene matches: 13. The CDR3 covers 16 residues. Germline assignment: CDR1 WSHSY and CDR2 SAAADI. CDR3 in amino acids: CASTPLAGDEAYEQYF. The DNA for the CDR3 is TGCGCCAGCACACCGCTAGCGGGAGATGAGGCGTACGAGCAGTACTTC.

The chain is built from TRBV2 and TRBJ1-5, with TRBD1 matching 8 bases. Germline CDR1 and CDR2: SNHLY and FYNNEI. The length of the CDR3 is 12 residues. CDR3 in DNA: TGTGCTAGTTCAGGGGGCGGTCAGCCCCAGCATTTT. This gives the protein CASSGGGQPQHF.

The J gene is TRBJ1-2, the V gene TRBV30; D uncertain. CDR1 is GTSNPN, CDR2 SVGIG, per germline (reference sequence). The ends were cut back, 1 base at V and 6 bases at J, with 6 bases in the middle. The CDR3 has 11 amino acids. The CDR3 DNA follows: TGTGCCTGGAGTGGGGGAAATGGCTACACCTTC. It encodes CAWSGGNGYTF.

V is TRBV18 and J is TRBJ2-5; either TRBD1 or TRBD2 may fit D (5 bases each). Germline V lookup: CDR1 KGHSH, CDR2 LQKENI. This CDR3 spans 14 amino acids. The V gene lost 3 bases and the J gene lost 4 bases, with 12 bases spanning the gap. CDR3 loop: CASSPGTAGETQYF. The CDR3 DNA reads TGTGCCAGCTCACCTGGGACGGCTGGAGAGACCCAGTACTTC.

The CDR3 DNA follows: TGTGCCAGCAGTTTATTTAGGGGTACGCAGTATTTT. Translation: CASSLFRGTQYF. The gene calls are TRBV12-3 or TRBV12-4 and TRBJ2-3; D is perhaps TRBD1 (5 bases). This CDR3 is built from 12 residues. Trimming shortened V by 2 bases and J by 8 bases, and 8 bases separated the two germline ends.